This TCR beta chain stems from a study of cytomegalovirus exposure and HLA in healthy donors. Overall study context: There were about 85 million unique TCRs (from HLA-typed donors) in an early data release.

The PCR employed 60 Vbeta primers together with 13 Jbeta primers. TCRdb's copy holds only in-frame clones and misses some; the assay was immunoSEQ multiplex PCR. The table includes about 150,000 clones, roughly three quarters detected once. In germline, CDR1 is MDHEN, CDR2 SYDVKM. V trimming: 5 bases; J trimming: 0 bases; junction bases outside the gene matches: 5. The CDR3 is 15 residues long. Comments on this clone: Its antigen remains unidentified.

Whole-study findings and limits: It was assumed in the presence/absence analyses that sequencing depth was roughly uniform across donors. An ancestry cluster, one associated with Asian ancestry, reportedly showed fewer N-insertions than the approximately 720-donor mean in a later analysis.

This chain links TRBV28 with TRBJ2-7, with 9 bases aligning to TRBD2. This clonotype was obtained from a human donor in good health. Sequences were obtained from PBMCs. CDR3: CASSPAGGSSYEQYF. DNA for the CDR3: TGTGCCAGCAGTCCAGCGGGAGGCAGCTCCTACGAGCAGTACTTC.